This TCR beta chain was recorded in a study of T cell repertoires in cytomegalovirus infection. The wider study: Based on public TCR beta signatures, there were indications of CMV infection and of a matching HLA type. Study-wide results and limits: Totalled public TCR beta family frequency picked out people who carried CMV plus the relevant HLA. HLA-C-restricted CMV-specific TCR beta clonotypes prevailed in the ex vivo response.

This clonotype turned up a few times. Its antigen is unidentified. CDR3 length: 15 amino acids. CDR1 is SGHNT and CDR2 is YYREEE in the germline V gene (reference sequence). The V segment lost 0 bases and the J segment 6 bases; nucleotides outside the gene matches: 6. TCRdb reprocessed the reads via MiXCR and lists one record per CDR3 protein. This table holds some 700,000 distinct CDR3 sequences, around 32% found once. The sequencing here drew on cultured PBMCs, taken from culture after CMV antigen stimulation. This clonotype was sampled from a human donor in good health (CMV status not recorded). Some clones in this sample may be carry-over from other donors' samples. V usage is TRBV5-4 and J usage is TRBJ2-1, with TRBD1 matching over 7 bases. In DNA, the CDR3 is TGTGCCAGCAGCTTGGGGGGGACAGAAGGCAATGAGCAGTTCTTC. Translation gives CASSLGGTEGNEQFF.